The entry below describes one TCR beta chain. Its antigen is currently unknown. The CDR3 sequence is 16 residues long. After removal of 6 bases from V and 7 bases from J, the junction contained 12 bases not matched to a gene. These data are taken from a study of T cells after yellow fever vaccination. At the level of the study: Some fractions had low cell numbers, and these were prepared with SMART-Seq v4 Ultra Low Input. General study results and limits: Booster sampling recovered most clones from primary vaccination (approximately 96% CD4, 80% to 90% CD8). One caveat is that FACS-sorted repertoires could contain abundant clonotypes contaminating from the bulk population.

As TCR cDNA was made by 5'RACE template switching, a universal primer site and UMIs were added. Via MiXCR, TCRdb re-called the 5' RACE reads, giving one row per CDR3 protein. The sample comprises hundreds of thousands of distinct CDR3 sequences, about a sixth of which are singletons, and roughly a sixth rests with the top ten. The origin of this receptor is a young man who received the YFV17D yellow fever vaccine. The V call is TRBV12-3 or TRBV12-4, the J call TRBJ1-6; the match to TRBD1 covers 7 bases. This material consisted of PBMCs, taken 4 to 5 days after the first yellow fever vaccination. This CDR3 reads CASSRQGRRKNSPLHF. CDR3 nucleotide sequence: TGTGCCAGCAGCCGACAGGGACGACGGAAAAATTCACCCCTCCACTTT.